These 25 T cell receptor beta chains came from one sample sequenced in a study of blood T cell repertoires in COVID-19. Sequenced by immunoSEQ multiplex PCR; TCRdb stores in-frame clones only, minus some. The data show 190,000 or so clones, with just under 85% seen just once and 6.5% to 8.5% held by the top ten. The material sequenced was peripheral blood. These receptors were obtained from a human donor with acute or convalescent COVID-19. The donor label of this sample is uncertain.

The chain combines TRBV6-5 with TRBJ2-7, with a weak D call TRBD2 (7 bases). The germline gives CDR1 MNHEY, CDR2 SVGAGI. Trimming removed 7 bases from V and 5 bases from J, with 15 bases in between. The CDR3 is made up of 13 amino acids. This CDR3 reads CASKLWGGHEQYF. CDR3 DNA: TGTGCCAGCAAACTTTGGGGGGGCCACGAGCAGTACTTC.

The rearrangement joins TRBV9 to TRBJ2-2; 11 bases map to TRBD2. The V segment lost 0 bases and the J segment 5 bases; nucleotides outside the gene matches: 12. The CDR3 has 19 residues. Germline lookup yields CDR1 SGDLS and CDR2 YYNGEE. The CDR3 sequence: CASSVAIRASGRQTGELFF. CDR3 DNA: TGTGCCAGCAGCGTAGCTATTCGGGCTAGCGGGAGGCAAACCGGGGAGCTGTTTTTT.

V is TRBV7-2 and J is TRBJ2-4; 8 bases map to TRBD2. With V trimmed by 3 bases and J by 7 bases, 5 bases remained unmatched. Germline V lookup: CDR1 SGHTA, CDR2 FQGNSA. The CDR3 is made up of 14 amino acids. The CDR3, as DNA: TGTGCCAGCAGCTTTTCAGCGGGAGCCAACATTCAGTACTTC. Translated: CASSFSAGANIQYF.

This sequence joins TRBV6-2 or TRBV6-3 and TRBJ2-3; 10 bases are a match to TRBD1. CDR1 is MNHEY and CDR2 is SVGEGT in the germline V gene. V lost 2 bases, J lost 4 bases, and 12 bases stayed unmatched. The length of the CDR3 is 18 residues. For the CDR3, the DNA is TGTGCCAGCAGTTACCGGTCCCTGGGACAGGGGTTCGCAGATACGCAGTATTTT. Its translation: CASSYRSLGQGFADTQYF.

The chain couples TRBV5-4 to TRBJ2-1; D perhaps matches TRBD2 (7 bases). CDR1 is SGHNT, CDR2 YYREEE, per germline (reference sequence). The CDR3 length is 17 residues. Trimming shortened V by 4 bases and J by 4 bases, and 21 bases separated the two germline ends. The CDR3 bases are TGTGCCAGCAGCCCGGGGGGATGGGCGGGGGCGTACAATGAGCAGTTCTTC. As protein: CASSPGGWAGAYNEQFF.

This chain uses TRBV29-1 with TRBJ2-1; D perhaps matches TRBD2 (5 bases). The germline gives CDR1 SQVTM, CDR2 ANQGSEA. V gave up 3 bases and J gave up 0 bases, with 15 bases separating them. This CDR3 is 16 amino acids long. CDR3 loop: CSVDLRARSSYNEQFF. The CDR3 bases are TGCAGCGTTGACTTGAGGGCTAGGAGCTCCTACAATGAGCAGTTCTTC.

The J gene is TRBJ1-2, the V gene TRBV7-8, with 7 bases lining up with TRBD1. Trimming took 5 bases from V and 7 from J; bases not matched to a gene: 10. The CDR3 spans 14 residues. CDR1 is SGHVS, CDR2 FQNEAQ, per germline. CDR3: CASSDNRGLGGYTF. The CDR3 region has the DNA TGTGCCAGCAGCGACAACAGGGGTTTGGGTGGCTACACCTTC.

V gene TRBV19 combines with J gene TRBJ1-1; possibly TRBD1 for D (5 bases). Germline V gene data show CDR1 as LNHDA and CDR2 as SQIVND (reference sequence). This CDR3 region has 14 residues. V lost 5 bases, J lost 11 bases, and 21 bases lay in between. The CDR3, as DNA: TGTGCCAGTAGTGCCCGGGAGGGGACTAGGTGGGCTTTCTTT. Translation gives CASSAREGTRWAFF.

The chain links TRBV5-4 to TRBJ2-6, with a tentative D call TRBD1 (5 bases). Germline CDR1 reads SGHNT; CDR2 reads YYREEE (reference sequence). The CDR3 is made up of 14 amino acids. V was clipped by 7 bases and J by 5 bases, with 13 bases between them. The CDR3 reads CASPSPGRANVLTF. As DNA, the CDR3 is TGTGCCAGCCCCTCCCCAGGGAGGGCCAACGTCCTGACTTTC.

The rearrangement uses TRBV5-1 and TRBJ2-7; TRBD2 agrees at 9 bases. CDR3 length: 16 residues. V trimming: 4 bases; J trimming: 2 bases; junction bases outside the gene matches: 10. Germline-derived CDR1 and CDR2 are SGHRS and YFSETQ. CDR3 nucleotides: TGCGCCAGCAGCCGGTCTACTAGCGGGCAGACCTACGAGCAGTACTTC. The encoded protein is CASSRSTSGQTYEQYF.

This sequence joins TRBV7-9 and TRBJ1-2, with no clear D. The CDR3 runs 13 residues. Germline CDR1 and CDR2: SEHNR and FQNEAQ (reference sequence). V was pared by 4 bases and J by 7 bases, with 13 bases between. The DNA for the CDR3 is TGTGCCAGCAGCTCCGCTGGGCTGGGTGGCTACACCTTC. It codes for CASSSAGLGGYTF.

This clone was seen a few times. The chain uses TRBV24-1 and TRBJ1-1; D not resolved. The V gene lost 7 bases and the J gene lost 1 base, with 6 bases spanning the gap. The CDR3 length is 12 residues. The germline V gene has CDR1 KGHDR and CDR2 SFDVKD. The CDR3 loop is CATRGENTEAFF. The CDR3 coding sequence is TGTGCCACCAGGGGAGAGAACACTGAAGCTTTCTTT.

The chain is built from TRBV5-1 and TRBJ2-7; 9 bases line up with TRBD1. From germline, CDR1 is SGHRS and CDR2 YFSETQ. Trimming at V came to 4 bases and at J to 7 bases, leaving 6 bases not matched to a gene. The CDR3 consists of 13 residues. CDR3 sequence: CASSQQGAEEQYF. CDR3 DNA: TGCGCCAGCAGCCAACAGGGGGCTGAGGAGCAGTACTTC.

This chain links TRBV4-1 with TRBJ2-5; TRBD1 matches 10 bases. After removal of 1 base from V and 3 bases from J, the junction contained 14 bases not matched to a gene. The CDR3 contains 19 residues. Per germline, CDR1 MGHRA and CDR2 YSYEKL. The CDR3 DNA sequence: TGCGCCAGCAGCCAAGTATGGACGCCGGGACAGGGGTTAAAAGAGACCCAGTACTTC. Its translation is CASSQVWTPGQGLKETQYF.

V usage is TRBV7-3 and J usage is TRBJ2-2; D perhaps matches TRBD2 (5 bases). V was pared by 2 bases and J by 1 base, with 17 bases between. This CDR3 spans 18 amino acids. Germline assignment: CDR1 SGHTA and CDR2 FQGTGA. CDR3 in DNA: TGTGCCAGCAGCTTAGCCCTGACGAGGGTACAGAACACCGGGGAGCTGTTTTTT. This encodes CASSLALTRVQNTGELFF.

The V call is TRBV18, the J call TRBJ2-7; D not resolved. Germline V CDR1 and CDR2: KGHSH, LQKENI. The CDR3 sequence is 12 residues long. V was shortened by 6 bases and J by 0 bases, with 6 bases between the two germline ends. The CDR3 DNA reads TGTGCCAGCTCCAGTGACTCCTACGAGCAGTACTTC. Encoded protein: CASSSDSYEQYF.

The sample holds a few counts of this clone. V gene TRBV28 combines with J gene TRBJ1-1, with D maybe TRBD1 (5 bases). With 1 base removed from V and 11 bases from J, the gap between germline ends came to 11 bases. From germline, CDR1 is MDHEN and CDR2 SYDVKM. The CDR3 is 12 amino acids. The CDR3 nucleotides are TGTGCCAGCAGTTTATTTTGGTCAGGGGCTTTCTTT. Residues: CASSLFWSGAFF.

The J gene is TRBJ1-4, the V gene TRBV5-1; no firm D call. The CDR3 totals 13 residues. Germline V lookup: CDR1 SGHRS, CDR2 YFSETQ. The V gene lost 0 bases and the J gene lost 7 bases, with 7 bases spanning the gap. CDR3 nucleotides: TGCGCCAGCAGCTTGGGGGCAGGTGAAAAACTGTTTTTT. Its translation: CASSLGAGEKLFF.

V and J are TRBV30 and TRBJ1-2; no reliable D call. Germline V gives CDR1 GTSNPN, CDR2 SVGIG (reference sequence). The CDR3 sequence is 11 residues long. The V end was cut by 3 bases, the J end by 8 bases, with 10 bases between. This CDR3 is CAWSNRIGYTF. The DNA of the CDR3 is TGTGCCTGGAGCAACAGAATCGGCTACACCTTC. The full variable domain, its missing parts supplied by reference TRBV30 and TRBJ1-2, is SQTIHQWPATLVQPVGSPLSLECTVEGTSNPNLYWYRQAAGRGLQLLFYSVGIGQISSEVPQNLSASRPQDRQFILSSKKLLLSDSGFYLCAWSNRIGYTFGSGTRLTVV.

The chain employs TRBV6-5 and TRBJ1-4, with no clear D. Per germline, CDR1 MNHEY and CDR2 SVGAGI. V gave up 6 bases and J gave up 4 bases, with 15 bases separating them. The CDR3 covers 15 residues. CDR3 protein: CASSPRLTYNEKLFF. The CDR3 nucleotides read TGTGCCAGCAGCCCGCGATTGACTTATAATGAAAAACTGTTTTTT.

The chain links TRBV9 to TRBJ2-5; 8 nucleotides agree with TRBD2. CDR3 length: 15 residues. Germline V CDR1 and CDR2: SGDLS, YYNGEE. Trimming cost V 0 bases and J 5 bases; bases outside gene matches: 6. The CDR3 sequence is CASSVEPGGPETQYF. The CDR3 DNA reads TGTGCCAGCAGCGTAGAACCGGGAGGGCCGGAGACCCAGTACTTC.

This clone was found once. The same CDR3 is also encoded by other DNA sequences in this sample. The chain has TRBV5-4 and TRBJ1-3; D uncertain. The CDR3 is 14 amino acids. Germline V CDR1 and CDR2: SGHNT, YYREEE (reference sequence). V was pared by 0 bases and J by 1 base, with 5 bases between. This CDR3 reads CASSLGGSGNTIYF. The CDR3 DNA is TGTGCCAGCAGCTTGGGAGGGTCTGGAAACACCATATATTTT.

The chain combines TRBV7-3 with TRBJ2-6; possible D gene TRBD2, 5 bases. Germline V lookup: CDR1 SGHTA, CDR2 FQGTGA. Trimming took off 10 bases at V and 3 bases at J, with 13 bases between the two ends. The CDR3 covers 14 residues. This CDR3 is CATAIGIGANVLTF. The CDR3 bases are TGTGCCACCGCTATCGGGATTGGGGCCAACGTCCTGACTTTC.

This clone was counted only a few times. The chain uses TRBV4-3 and TRBJ2-1; 7 bases are a match to TRBD2. V was clipped by 0 bases and J by 7 bases; unmatched bases: 0. Germline-derived CDR1 and CDR2 are LGHNA and YSLEER. The length of the CDR3 is 13 residues. The CDR3 reads CASSQDGGNEQFF. CDR3 coding DNA: TGCGCCAGCAGCCAAGACGGGGGGAATGAGCAGTTCTTC.

This chain joins TRBV27 and TRBJ1-5; TRBD1 might be the D (6 bases). Germline V gene lookup returns CDR1 MNHEY and CDR2 SMNVEV (reference sequence). Deletions cut 10 bases from V and 3 bases from J, with 13 bases between. The CDR3 is 13 amino acids. This CDR3 is CATGTRNNQPQHF. The CDR3 coding sequence is TGTGCCACCGGGACACGGAACAATCAGCCCCAGCATTTT.